This is a list of T cell receptor beta chains from one sample in a study of OX40 agonist ivuxolimab in advanced cancers. TCRdb's table, derived via immunoSEQ multiplex PCR, lists solely in-frame clones and lacks some. The data show about 80,000 clones, with around 94% seen just once and about 10% held by the top ten. Sequenced material: CD4+ or CD8+ T cells sorted from blood, taken in a trial of the OX40 agonist ivuxolimab. These receptors were collected from an adult with an advanced solid tumor such as melanoma, head and neck, liver or kidney cancer. The CDR3 runs from the conserved cysteine through the conserved F or W. D genes are given only for firm matches. Clone sizes are given selectively: once, few, many, or a class where the clone is expanded.

d_gene: TRBD1; v_gene: TRBV6-5; abundance: -; j_gene: TRBJ2-1; CDR3aa: CASSPGTGKYNEQFF; CDR3nt: TGTGCCAGCAGTCCCGGGACAGGGAAATACAATGAGCAGTTCTTC
d_gene: -; v_gene: TRBV27; abundance: -; j_gene: TRBJ1-1; CDR3aa: CASSLSPTGNTEAFF; CDR3nt: TGTGCCAGCAGTTTGTCGCCGACAGGGAACACTGAAGCTTTCTTT
d_gene: TRBD1; v_gene: TRBV7-3; abundance: -; j_gene: TRBJ1-1; CDR3aa: CASSLKKAGGTEAFF; CDR3nt: TGTGCCAGCAGCTTAAAAAAGGCAGGGGGAACTGAAGCTTTCTTT
d_gene: -; v_gene: TRBV7-9; abundance: -; j_gene: TRBJ2-2; CDR3aa: CASSVSGELFF; CDR3nt: TGTGCCAGCAGCGTGAGCGGGGAGCTGTTTTTT
d_gene: TRBD1; v_gene: TRBV5-5; abundance: -; j_gene: TRBJ2-6; CDR3aa: CASSLGTGVYSGANVLTF; CDR3nt: TGTGCCAGCAGCTTGGGTACAGGGGTCTATTCTGGGGCCAACGTCCTGACTTTC
d_gene: -; v_gene: TRBV9; abundance: -; j_gene: TRBJ2-1; CDR3aa: CASSPVRSNEQFF; CDR3nt: TGTGCCAGCAGCCCAGTTAGGTCTAATGAGCAGTTCTTC
d_gene: -; v_gene: TRBV13; abundance: -; j_gene: TRBJ2-1; CDR3aa: CASSLGRGGSPGNEQFF; CDR3nt: TGTGCCAGCAGCTTAGGCCGAGGAGGGAGCCCAGGGAATGAGCAGTTCTTC
d_gene: TRBD1; v_gene: TRBV6-5; abundance: -; j_gene: TRBJ1-1; CDR3aa: CASSGYRGATEAFF; CDR3nt: TGTGCCAGCAGTGGCTACAGGGGGGCCACTGAAGCTTTCTTT
d_gene: -; v_gene: TRBV11-3; abundance: -; j_gene: TRBJ1-3; CDR3aa: CASSTQTGNTIYF; CDR3nt: TGTGCCAGCAGCACACAAACTGGGAACACCATATATTTT
d_gene: -; v_gene: TRBV30; abundance: -; j_gene: TRBJ2-7; CDR3aa: CAWNLLPARTSEQYF; CDR3nt: TGTGCCTGGAACTTACTTCCAGCAAGGACTTCCGAGCAGTACTTC
d_gene: -; v_gene: TRBV30; abundance: -; j_gene: TRBJ2-7; CDR3aa: CAWSIMTYEQYF; CDR3nt: TGTGCCTGGAGTATAATGACCTACGAGCAGTACTTC
d_gene: -; v_gene: TRBV9; abundance: -; j_gene: TRBJ2-4; CDR3aa: CASSVDRGGKNIQYF; CDR3nt: TGTGCCAGCAGCGTAGACAGGGGGGGCAAAAACATTCAGTACTTC
d_gene: TRBD1; v_gene: TRBV6-6; abundance: -; j_gene: TRBJ2-7; CDR3aa: CASSQPDRGLYEQYF; CDR3nt: TGTGCCAGCTCCCAACCGGACAGGGGGCTATACGAGCAGTACTTC
d_gene: TRBD2; v_gene: TRBV30; abundance: -; j_gene: TRBJ2-1; CDR3aa: CAWRPYRPLAEIYNEQFF; CDR3nt: TGTGCCTGGAGGCCTTACCGCCCGCTAGCGGAGATATACAATGAGCAGTTCTTC
d_gene: -; v_gene: TRBV15; abundance: -; j_gene: TRBJ2-5; CDR3aa: CATSPVHTQETQYF; CDR3nt: TGTGCCACCAGCCCCGTACATACACAAGAGACCCAGTACTTC
d_gene: -; v_gene: TRBV7-2; abundance: -; j_gene: TRBJ2-2; CDR3aa: CASSLALAMAGELFF; CDR3nt: TGTGCCAGCAGCTTAGCGCTAGCGATGGCTGGGGAGCTGTTTTTT
d_gene: TRBD1; v_gene: TRBV13; abundance: -; j_gene: TRBJ2-5; CDR3aa: CASSLGLTGIGETQYF; CDR3nt: TGTGCCAGCAGCTTAGGCCTGACAGGGATAGGGGAGACCCAGTACTTC
d_gene: TRBD2; v_gene: TRBV25-1; abundance: once; j_gene: TRBJ2-1; CDR3aa: CASSKGSGRSNEQFF; CDR3nt: TGTGCCAGCAGTAAGGGTAGCGGGAGAAGTAATGAGCAGTTCTTC
d_gene: -; v_gene: TRBV5-4; abundance: -; j_gene: TRBJ2-7; CDR3aa: CASSLGQSYEQYF; CDR3nt: TGTGCCAGCAGCTTAGGACAGTCCTACGAGCAGTACTTC
d_gene: TRBD2; v_gene: TRBV19; abundance: -; j_gene: TRBJ2-2; CDR3aa: CASAGLAGGPGELFF; CDR3nt: TGTGCCAGTGCTGGACTAGCGGGAGGGCCCGGGGAGCTGTTTTTT
d_gene: -; v_gene: TRBV12-5; abundance: -; j_gene: TRBJ2-1; CDR3aa: CASGFGGYNEQFF; CDR3nt: TGTGCTAGTGGTTTTGGGGGCTACAATGAGCAGTTCTTC
d_gene: TRBD2; v_gene: TRBV11-2; abundance: few; j_gene: TRBJ2-1; CDR3aa: CASQREVTSYNEQFF; CDR3nt: TGTGCCTCCCAGCGGGAGGTAACCTCCTACAATGAGCAGTTCTTC
d_gene: TRBD2; v_gene: TRBV5-1; abundance: -; j_gene: TRBJ2-3; CDR3aa: CASSWLAGGPPSTDTQYF; CDR3nt: TGCGCCAGCAGCTGGCTAGCGGGAGGGCCGCCTAGCACAGATACGCAGTATTTT
d_gene: -; v_gene: TRBV27; abundance: -; j_gene: TRBJ2-2; CDR3aa: CASRLHNGELFF; CDR3nt: TGTGCCAGCAGACTTCATAACGGGGAGCTGTTTTTT
d_gene: -; v_gene: TRBV6-6; abundance: -; j_gene: TRBJ1-1; CDR3aa: CASSTGGMNTEAFF; CDR3nt: TGTGCCAGCAGTACGGGGGGGATGAACACTGAAGCTTTCTTT
d_gene: -; v_gene: TRBV19; abundance: -; j_gene: TRBJ2-6; CDR3aa: CASSAIQGAGANVLTF; CDR3nt: TGTGCCAGTAGTGCAATACAGGGTGCTGGGGCCAACGTCCTGACTTTC
d_gene: -; v_gene: TRBV19; abundance: -; j_gene: TRBJ2-7; CDR3aa: CATRTASLSSYEQYF; CDR3nt: TGTGCCACCCGGACAGCCAGCCTATCCTCCTACGAGCAGTACTTC
d_gene: -; v_gene: TRBV14; abundance: -; j_gene: TRBJ2-2; CDR3aa: CASRHGRNTGELFF; CDR3nt: TGTGCCAGCCGCCACGGGAGGAACACCGGGGAGCTGTTTTTT
d_gene: TRBD1; v_gene: TRBV9; abundance: -; j_gene: TRBJ1-1; CDR3aa: CASSASGQGRGDAFF; CDR3nt: TGTGCCAGCAGTGCCTCGGGACAGGGGAGAGGTGACGCTTTCTTT
d_gene: -; v_gene: TRBV19; abundance: -; j_gene: TRBJ2-7; CDR3aa: CASSPRSGGGEQYF; CDR3nt: TGTGCCAGTAGTCCCCGCAGCGGTGGTGGGGAGCAGTACTTC
d_gene: -; v_gene: TRBV7-9; abundance: -; j_gene: TRBJ2-1; CDR3aa: CASSLGGRYNEQFF; CDR3nt: TGTGCCAGCAGCTTGGGCGGGCGGTACAATGAGCAGTTCTTC
d_gene: -; v_gene: TRBV11-3; abundance: once; j_gene: TRBJ2-3; CDR3aa: CASSSGRGLTSTDTQYF; CDR3nt: TGTGCCAGCAGCTCCGGAAGGGGACTGACTAGCACAGATACGCAGTATTTT
d_gene: -; v_gene: TRBV29-1; abundance: -; j_gene: TRBJ1-2; CDR3aa: CSAYDKDNHGYTF; CDR3nt: TGCAGCGCCTATGATAAGGATAATCATGGCTACACCTTC
d_gene: TRBD1; v_gene: TRBV9; abundance: -; j_gene: TRBJ2-3; CDR3aa: CASSVGTGGIDTQYF; CDR3nt: TGTGCCAGCAGCGTCGGGACAGGGGGGATAGATACGCAGTATTTT
d_gene: TRBD2; v_gene: TRBV2; abundance: -; j_gene: TRBJ2-7; CDR3aa: CASSEASGRAGSYEQYF; CDR3nt: TGTGCCAGCAGTGAAGCTAGCGGGAGGGCCGGGTCCTACGAGCAGTACTTC
d_gene: -; v_gene: TRBV2; abundance: -; j_gene: TRBJ2-4; CDR3aa: CASSERFIGENIQYF; CDR3nt: TGTGCCAGCAGTGAAAGGTTCATCGGCGAAAACATTCAGTACTTC
d_gene: -; v_gene: TRBV9; abundance: -; j_gene: TRBJ2-1; CDR3aa: CASSVPGPYNEQFF; CDR3nt: TGTGCCAGCAGCGTACCGGGACCGTACAATGAGCAGTTCTTC
d_gene: -; v_gene: TRBV4-3; abundance: once; j_gene: TRBJ1-2; CDR3aa: CASSQGGHTTFYGYTF; CDR3nt: TGCGCCAGCAGCCAAGGTGGACACACCACATTCTATGGCTACACCTTC
d_gene: -; v_gene: TRBV27; abundance: -; j_gene: TRBJ2-3; CDR3aa: CASSNRGPFNTQYF; CDR3nt: TGTGCCAGCAGTAATAGAGGTCCCTTTAATACGCAGTATTTT
d_gene: TRBD1; v_gene: TRBV27; abundance: once; j_gene: TRBJ2-1; CDR3aa: CASSLLGQGLGNEQFF; CDR3nt: TGTGCCAGCAGTTTATTGGGACAGGGGCTTGGGAATGAGCAGTTCTTC
d_gene: TRBD1; v_gene: TRBV2; abundance: once; j_gene: TRBJ1-1; CDR3aa: CASTLFKGQGKTEAFF; CDR3nt: TGTGCCAGCACCTTGTTTAAGGGACAGGGGAAAACTGAAGCTTTCTTT
d_gene: -; v_gene: TRBV29-1; abundance: -; j_gene: TRBJ2-2; CDR3aa: CSVDWSNTGELFF; CDR3nt: TGCAGCGTTGATTGGAGCAACACCGGGGAGCTGTTTTTT
d_gene: -; v_gene: TRBV7-3; abundance: few; j_gene: TRBJ2-5; CDR3aa: CASSFGGAGETQYF; CDR3nt: TGTGCCAGCAGCTTCGGGGGAGCGGGAGAGACCCAGTACTTC
d_gene: -; v_gene: TRBV5-6; abundance: -; j_gene: TRBJ2-7; CDR3aa: CASSPGGQGSFYEQYF; CDR3nt: TGTGCCAGCAGCCCCGGGGGGCAGGGATCGTTCTACGAGCAGTACTTC
d_gene: -; v_gene: TRBV7-8; abundance: -; j_gene: TRBJ2-7; CDR3aa: CASSHGPSYEQYF; CDR3nt: TGTGCCAGCAGCCATGGGCCTTCCTACGAGCAGTACTTC
d_gene: -; v_gene: TRBV5-8; abundance: -; j_gene: TRBJ2-7; CDR3aa: CASSRGTDYEQYF; CDR3nt: TGTGCCAGCAGCCGCGGGACAGACTACGAGCAGTACTTC
d_gene: -; v_gene: TRBV27; abundance: -; j_gene: TRBJ2-3; CDR3aa: CASSSGAGGWTDTQYF; CDR3nt: TGTGCCAGCAGTTCAGGGGCAGGTGGTTGGACAGATACGCAGTATTTT
d_gene: TRBD1; v_gene: TRBV28; abundance: -; j_gene: TRBJ2-7; CDR3aa: CASSYQAGDRADEQYF; CDR3nt: TGTGCCAGCAGTTACCAAGCCGGGGACAGGGCTGACGAGCAGTACTTC
d_gene: -; v_gene: TRBV13; abundance: -; j_gene: TRBJ2-7; CDR3aa: CASSLRGGPPYEQYF; CDR3nt: TGTGCCAGCAGTCTGCGTGGTGGCCCCCCCTACGAGCAGTACTTC
d_gene: -; v_gene: TRBV7-3; abundance: -; j_gene: TRBJ2-3; CDR3aa: CASSSDWTDTQYF; CDR3nt: TGTGCCAGCAGCTCAGACTGGACAGATACGCAGTATTTT
d_gene: -; v_gene: TRBV27; abundance: -; j_gene: TRBJ1-2; CDR3aa: CASSSRGGLNYGYTF; CDR3nt: TGTGCCAGCAGTTCCCGGGGGGGACTTAACTATGGCTACACCTTC
d_gene: -; v_gene: TRBV7-6; abundance: -; j_gene: TRBJ2-5; CDR3aa: CASSLADETQYF; CDR3nt: TGTGCCAGCAGCTTAGCGGACGAGACCCAGTACTTC
d_gene: TRBD2; v_gene: TRBV6-1; abundance: -; j_gene: TRBJ2-1; CDR3aa: CASSEYRAGGLSYNEQFF; CDR3nt: TGTGCCAGCAGTGAATATAGAGCGGGAGGGCTCTCCTACAATGAGCAGTTCTTC
d_gene: TRBD2; v_gene: TRBV13; abundance: -; j_gene: TRBJ2-1; CDR3aa: CASSLGFGLAGLEQFF; CDR3nt: TGTGCCAGCAGCTTAGGATTCGGACTAGCGGGACTTGAGCAGTTCTTC
d_gene: -; v_gene: TRBV5-6; abundance: -; j_gene: TRBJ1-1; CDR3aa: CASSPLVRGMNTEAFF; CDR3nt: TGTGCCAGCAGCCCGTTAGTTCGGGGGATGAACACTGAAGCTTTCTTT
d_gene: -; v_gene: TRBV5-6; abundance: -; j_gene: TRBJ2-1; CDR3aa: CASSLGQQYNEQFF; CDR3nt: TGTGCCAGCAGCTTGGGGCAGCAATACAATGAGCAGTTCTTC